Below are 25 T cell receptor beta chains sequenced from a single sample in a study of post-analysis software for immune sequencing data. Study results and caveats: Comparison of patients with controls showed about 5 TRBV segments more frequent in patients, TRBV5-6, TRBV5-1 and TRBV20-1 among them.

Prepared TCR beta cDNA libraries contained unique molecular identifiers. Using its own MiXCR run on the PCR reads, TCRdb lists one record per CDR3 protein. The table shows around 710,000 distinct CDR3 sequences, with just over 45% occurring only once. These receptors' antigens are unknown. Sequencing was performed on blood. The receptors were gathered from a girl between 5 and 17 years old with multiple sclerosis.

The V gene is TRBV29-1, the J gene TRBJ1-1; TRBD1 agrees at 10 bases. J was trimmed by 1 base and V by 2 bases; bases with no gene match: 13. The CDR3 runs to 18 residues. The germline gives CDR1 SQVTM, CDR2 ANQGSEA. CDR3 amino acids: CSVEPPTGDRGGNTEAFF. In DNA, the CDR3 is TGCAGCGTTGAACCGCCGACAGGGGACAGGGGAGGGAACACTGAAGCTTTCTTT.

There are many counts of this clonotype. V usage is TRBV29-1 and J usage is TRBJ2-5; no definite D call. V lost 4 bases to trimming and J lost 1 base, with 1 base between them. CDR3 size: 10 residues. Germline CDR1 reads SQVTM; CDR2 reads ANQGSEA. The CDR3: CSVGQETQYF. Written as DNA, the CDR3 is TGCAGCGTTGGCCAAGAGACCCAGTACTTC.

The rearrangement joins TRBV6-6 to TRBJ2-3; D unresolved. CDR1 and CDR2 (germline): MNHNY, SVGAGI (reference sequence). The V and J ends lost 5 bases and 2 bases respectively, with 14 bases between them. This CDR3 region has 15 residues. This chain's CDR3 is CASSDGSQTTDTQYF. CDR3 in DNA: TGTGCCAGCAGTGACGGCTCCCAGACCACAGATACGCAGTATTTT.

The chain joins TRBV18 to TRBJ2-3, with 11 nucleotides matching TRBD2. In germline, CDR1 is KGHSH, CDR2 LQKENI. The CDR3 has 19 residues. Trimming cost V 5 bases and J 0 bases; bases outside gene matches: 13. DNA of the CDR3: TGTGCCAGCTCAAACTTACCGGGACTAGCGGACTCTAGCACAGATACGCAGTATTTT. Translating it yields CASSNLPGLADSSTDTQYF.

The V and J genes are TRBV7-9 and TRBJ2-5; 7 bases align to TRBD1. The assigned J gene may be wrong: the sequence end matches TRBJ2-7 better. The CDR3 has 14 amino acids. CDR1 is SEHNR, CDR2 FQNEAQ, per germline (reference sequence). The CDR3 loop reads CASSPDRVLYEQYF. The DNA of the CDR3 is TGTGCCAGCAGCCCCGACAGGGTCCTTTACGAGCAGTACTTC.

V usage is TRBV6-5 and J usage is TRBJ1-5; D call uncertain. Trimming took 7 bases from V and 3 from J, leaving 7 bases between them. The CDR3 extends over 12 amino acids. Germline V gives CDR1 MNHEY, CDR2 SVGAGI. The CDR3 here is CASKGPNQPQHF. CDR3 in DNA: TGTGCCAGCAAGGGCCCCAATCAGCCCCAGCATTTT.

J is TRBJ2-7 and V is TRBV6-6; possibly TRBD2 for D (6 bases). Trimming cost V 6 bases and J 2 bases, with 11 bases left between them. The germline gives CDR1 MNHNY, CDR2 SVGAGI (reference sequence). The CDR3 extends over 13 amino acids. DNA for the CDR3: TGTGCCAGCAGCGGTGCGGGAACCTACGAGCAGTACTTC. This codes for CASSGAGTYEQYF.

The chain has TRBV12-3 or TRBV12-4 and TRBJ2-7; 13 bases line up with TRBD2. With V trimmed by 6 bases and J by 3 bases, 11 bases remained unmatched. The CDR3 length is 17 residues. CDR3 sequence reads: CASSPRLAGGLGYEQYF. In DNA form, the CDR3 reads TGTGCCAGCAGCCCTCGACTAGCGGGAGGTTTAGGCTACGAGCAGTACTTC.

Only a few counts were recorded for this clonotype. This sequence joins TRBV3-1 and TRBJ2-7; 10 nucleotides agree with TRBD2. CDR3 length: 15 amino acids. Trimming at V came to 3 bases and at J to 3 bases, leaving 5 bases not matched to a gene. Germline lookup yields CDR1 LGHDT and CDR2 YNNKEL (reference sequence). The CDR3 protein is CASSQSLAGDYEQYF. The CDR3 bases are TGTGCCAGCAGCCAGTCCCTAGCGGGAGACTACGAGCAGTACTTC.

The chain links TRBV13 to TRBJ2-3, with D perhaps TRBD1 or TRBD2 (5 bases each). The germline V gene encodes CDR1 PRHDT and CDR2 FYEKMQ (reference sequence). The CDR3 extends over 15 amino acids. V was shortened by 7 bases and J by 0 bases, with 14 bases between the two germline ends. As DNA, the CDR3 is TGTGCCAGCATCTCGGGGCTAGATAGCACAGATACGCAGTATTTT. Translation gives CASISGLDSTDTQYF.

This CDR3 is CSVEGEGLFF. The CDR3 DNA is TGCAGCGTTGAAGGGGAAGGACTGTTTTTT. V is TRBV29-1 and J is TRBJ1-4; D call uncertain. In germline, CDR1 is SQVTM, CDR2 ANQGSEA. The CDR3 has 10 amino acids. With 1 base removed from V and 13 bases from J, the gap between germline ends came to 7 bases.

The CDR3 sequence: CASSPGGAGRYEQYF. CDR3 DNA: TGTGCCAGCAGTCCCGGGGGGGCAGGGCGATACGAGCAGTACTTC. This rearrangement joins TRBV28 to TRBJ2-5; TRBD2 matches 8 bases. The closer fit of TRBJ2-7 to the DNA end suggests the J call may be wrong. CDR3 length: 15 residues. CDR1 is MDHEN and CDR2 is SYDVKM in the germline V gene.

This chain joins TRBV12-3 or TRBV12-4 and TRBJ1-5, with TRBD1 identical over 7 bases. This CDR3 is 14 amino acids long. With V trimmed by 5 bases and J by 4 bases, 5 bases remained unmatched. The CDR3 region is CASSPEGANQPQHF. In DNA, the CDR3 is TGTGCCAGCAGTCCCGAGGGGGCTAATCAGCCCCAGCATTTT.

The V gene is TRBV12-3 or TRBV12-4, the J gene TRBJ2-5, with D tentatively TRBD2 (5 bases). V lost 4 bases, J lost 4 bases, and 13 bases lay in between. The CDR3 covers 14 residues. This CDR3 reads CASSWGLGRETQYF. In nucleotides, the CDR3 is TGTGCCAGCAGTTGGGGATTGGGGAGAGAGACCCAGTACTTC.

This clonotype was counted a single time. A much more abundant neighbour one base away suggests this may be a read error. The genes are TRBV6-5 and TRBJ2-3, with D hard to call. Between the trimmed V and J ends, which lost 1 base and 1 base, there was a span of 12 bases. There are 16 residues in the CDR3. CDR1 and CDR2 (germline): MNHEY, SVGAGI. CDR3 residues: CASSYWMGIGTDTQYF. The CDR3, as DNA: TGTGCCAGCAGTTACTGGATGGGGATTGGCACAGATACGCAGTATTTT.

This clonotype appeared many times. V usage is TRBV7-8 and J usage is TRBJ2-7; D remains ambiguous. The germline gives CDR1 SGHVS, CDR2 FQNEAQ. Trimming removed 4 bases at V and 4 bases at J, with 8 bases between. This CDR3 region has 12 residues. CDR3 nucleotides: TGTGCCAGCAGCTCAGCCGGATACGAGCAGTACTTC. This translates into CASSSAGYEQYF.

Note on this clonotype: A much larger clone lies one base from this, so it may be a read error. The CDR3 reads CNVPGQGQYEQYF. The CDR3 nucleotides are TGCAACGTGCCGGGACAGGGGCAGTACGAGCAGTACTTC. This rearrangement joins TRBV29-1 to TRBJ2-5; 10 bases match TRBD1. The DNA matches TRBJ2-7 better at its end, which makes the J call doubtful. CDR3 size: 13 residues. The germline V gene encodes CDR1 SQVTM and CDR2 ANQGSEA.

V and J are TRBV27 and TRBJ1-1; D is unresolved. V lost 0 bases and J 5 bases, leaving 7 bases between the germline ends. Looked up from germline, CDR1 is MNHEY and CDR2 is SMNVEV (reference sequence). CDR3 length equals 13 residues. The CDR3 protein is CASSLSGLTEAFF. CDR3 DNA sequence: TGTGCCAGCAGTTTATCAGGGCTGACTGAAGCTTTCTTT.

The chain couples TRBV1 to TRBJ2-7; the table names TRBD2, a call not compared with the DNA. TRBV1 is recorded as a pseudogene. This CDR3 has 15 amino acids. The CDR3 bases are TGCACCAGCAGCCAAGAGGGGGGACTAGCCTACGAGCAGTACTTC. It is translated as CTSSQEGGLAYEQYF.

This rearrangement joins TRBV20-1 to TRBJ2-3; the D gene is possibly TRBD2 (5 bases). Germline CDR1 is DFQATT and CDR2 is SNEGSKA (reference sequence). This CDR3 is built from 14 residues. The V gene lost 5 bases and the J gene lost 5 bases, with 17 bases spanning the gap. The CDR3 is CSAAPLSVGDTQYF. CDR3 nucleotides: TGCAGTGCTGCGCCTCTTAGCGTGGGAGATACGCAGTATTTT.

The V call is TRBV7-9, the J call TRBJ1-1; D is uncertain. Per the germline V gene, CDR1 is SEHNR and CDR2 is FQNEAQ (reference sequence). This CDR3 has 13 residues. V gave up 7 bases and J gave up 3 bases, with 12 bases separating them. CDR3 nucleotide sequence: TGTGCCAGCACCAAGGGCAGCTACACTGAAGCTTTCTTT. This sequence encodes CASTKGSYTEAFF.

Worth noting for this clonotype: One junction end disagrees with the germline gene, perhaps due to a read error. This chain links TRBV12-3 or TRBV12-4 with TRBJ1-4, with unresolved D. This CDR3 has 12 residues. CDR3: CASSSGPGELYF. In nucleotides, the CDR3 is TGTGCCAGCAGCTCCGGCCCGGGAGAACTGTATTTT.

V gene TRBV27 combines with J gene TRBJ2-4, with 7 bases aligning to TRBD1. The J call is doubtful: the DNA matches TRBJ2-7 better. CDR3 length: 18 amino acids. Germline V gives CDR1 MNHEY, CDR2 SMNVEV (reference sequence). CDR3 bases: TGTGCCAGCAGTTTATTGGGGATGACAGGGTACGAGACCTACGAGCAGTACTTC. This gives the protein CASSLLGMTGYETYEQYF.

This clonotype occurred a few times. J is TRBJ2-4 and V is TRBV5-5; TRBD2 is a possible D gene (6 bases). The V gene's germline CDR1 is SGHKS and CDR2 YYEKEE (reference sequence). The CDR3 covers 12 residues. The germline V and J ends were trimmed by 3 bases and 8 bases, with 9 bases remaining between them. The CDR3 loop reads CASSSSGDIQYF. The CDR3 DNA is TGTGCCAGCAGCTCGTCGGGGGACATTCAGTACTTC.

This clonotype has a count of ten or more. CDR3 DNA: TGCAGTGCTAGTTTGTCTGAGTTTGACTATGGCTACACCTTC. Amino acid sequence: CSASLSEFDYGYTF. V is TRBV20-1 and J is TRBJ1-2, with D unresolved. CDR3 length: 14 residues. Germline V gene data show CDR1 as DFQATT and CDR2 as SNEGSKA (reference sequence). V dropped 3 bases and J dropped 3 bases, with 14 bases sitting between them.